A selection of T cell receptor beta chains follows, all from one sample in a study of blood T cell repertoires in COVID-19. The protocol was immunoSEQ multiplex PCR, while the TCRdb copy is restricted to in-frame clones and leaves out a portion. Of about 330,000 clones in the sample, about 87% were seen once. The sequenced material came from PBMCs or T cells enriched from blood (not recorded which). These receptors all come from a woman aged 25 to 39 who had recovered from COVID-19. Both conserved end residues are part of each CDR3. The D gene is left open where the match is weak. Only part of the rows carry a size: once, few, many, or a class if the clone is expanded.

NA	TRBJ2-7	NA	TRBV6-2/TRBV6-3	CASSTTGRGRDEQYF	TGTGCCAGCAGTACTACCGGCAGGGGACGAGACGAGCAGTACTTC
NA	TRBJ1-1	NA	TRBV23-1	CASSQPGLKNTEAFF	TGCGCCAGCAGTCAACCGGGACTGAAGAACACTGAAGCTTTCTTT
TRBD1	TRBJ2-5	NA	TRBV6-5	CASRTGTSYQETQYF	TGTGCCAGTCGGACAGGAACCTCGTACCAAGAGACCCAGTACTTC
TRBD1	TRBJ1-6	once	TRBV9	CASSVEPGQGNSPLHF	TGTGCCAGCAGTGTAGAACCGGGACAGGGTAATTCACCCCTCCACTTT
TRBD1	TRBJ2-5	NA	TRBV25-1	CASGTDRGETQYF	TGTGCCAGCGGAACGGACAGGGGGGAGACCCAGTACTTC
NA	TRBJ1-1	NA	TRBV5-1	CASSFSQGGNTEAFF	TGCGCCAGCAGCTTCTCCCAGGGTGGGAACACTGAAGCTTTCTTT
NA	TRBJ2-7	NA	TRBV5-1	CASSWDNNYEQYF	TGCGCCAGCAGCTGGGACAACAACTACGAGCAGTACTTC
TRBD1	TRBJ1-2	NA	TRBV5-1	CASSWGTGTPSDYGYTF	TGCGCCAGCAGCTGGGGGACAGGGACCCCCTCCGACTATGGCTACACCTTC
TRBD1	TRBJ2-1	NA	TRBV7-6	CASGDRAYEQFF	TGTGCCAGCGGGGACAGGGCGTATGAGCAGTTCTTC
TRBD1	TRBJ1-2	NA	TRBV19	CASTVGQGFYGYTF	TGTGCCAGTACCGTGGGACAGGGATTCTATGGCTACACCTTC
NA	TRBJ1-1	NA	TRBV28	CASSRREAFF	TGTGCCAGCAGCCGGAGGGAAGCTTTCTTT
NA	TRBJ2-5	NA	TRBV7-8	CASSLRTEFQETQYF	TGTGCCAGCAGCTTACGGACAGAATTTCAAGAGACCCAGTACTTC
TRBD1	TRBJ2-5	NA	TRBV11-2	CASSFRTGGQLETQYF	TGTGCCAGCAGCTTTCGGACAGGGGGCCAGCTGGAGACCCAGTACTTC
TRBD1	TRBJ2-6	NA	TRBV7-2	CASSLGGTGSGANVLTF	TGTGCCAGCAGCTTAGGAGGGACAGGGTCCGGGGCCAACGTCCTGACTTTC
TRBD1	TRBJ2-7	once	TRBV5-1	CASSHRGKGKIYEQYF	TGCGCCAGCAGTCACAGGGGAAAAGGGAAAATCTACGAGCAGTACTTC
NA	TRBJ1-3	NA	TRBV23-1	CASSQDTDRKVADTIYF	TGCGCCAGCAGTCAAGATACGGACAGAAAGGTGGCGGACACCATATATTTT
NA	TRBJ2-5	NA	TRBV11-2	CASSLGLEGTQYF	TGTGCCAGCAGCTTAGGCCTAGAGGGGACCCAGTACTTC
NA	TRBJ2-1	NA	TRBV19	CASSFPSHSSYNEQFF	TGTGCCAGTAGTTTCCCTTCCCACAGCTCCTACAATGAGCAGTTCTTC
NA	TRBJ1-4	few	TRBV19	CASSPQRQGNEKLFF	TGTGCCAGTAGTCCCCAGAGGCAGGGGAATGAAAAACTGTTTTTT
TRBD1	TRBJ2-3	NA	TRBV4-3	CASSQGDRESGTQYF	TGCGCCAGCAGCCAGGGGGACAGGGAAAGCGGTACGCAGTATTTT
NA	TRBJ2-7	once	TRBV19	CASSTTRRTPYEQYF	TGTGCCAGTAGTACAACTAGGAGGACCCCCTACGAGCAGTACTTC
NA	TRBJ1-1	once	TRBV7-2	CASSLRGILRTTEAFF	TGTGCCAGCAGCTTAAGGGGGATACTCAGGACGACTGAAGCTTTCTTT
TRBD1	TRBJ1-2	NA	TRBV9	CASSVQGASGYTF	TGTGCCAGCAGCGTACAGGGGGCGAGTGGCTACACCTTC
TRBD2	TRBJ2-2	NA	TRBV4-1	CASAGGGLHTGELFF	TGCGCCAGCGCCGGGGGGGGACTTCACACCGGGGAGCTGTTTTTT
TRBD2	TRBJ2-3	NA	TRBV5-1	CASSVGTSSTQYF	TGCGCCAGCAGCGTAGGGACTAGCAGTACGCAGTATTTT
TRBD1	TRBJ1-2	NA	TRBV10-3	CAISDSGQNPRGTF	TGTGCCATCAGTGACTCGGGACAGAACCCTCGCGGGACCTTC
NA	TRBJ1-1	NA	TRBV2	CASSVQGNTEAFF	TGTGCCAGCAGTGTTCAGGGTAACACTGAAGCTTTCTTT
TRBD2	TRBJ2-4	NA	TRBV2	CASIRRLAGDKIAKNIQYF	TGTGCCAGCATCCGGCGACTAGCGGGTGATAAGATAGCCAAAAACATTCAGTACTTC
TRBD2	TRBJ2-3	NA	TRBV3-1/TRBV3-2	CASSQVSGGNTDTQYF	TGTGCCAGCAGCCAAGTTAGCGGGGGGAATACAGATACGCAGTATTTT